Following are 27 T cell receptor beta chains from one sample sequenced in a study of identical twins. A single record per CDR3 protein comes from TCRdb applying MiXCR to the 5' RACE reads. The repertoire consists of hundreds of thousands of distinct CDR3 sequences, with about 9.4% occurring once and the leading ten covering around 0.95%. These data were likewise used in another study, on yellow fever vaccine responses in identical twins.

Sequenced material: PBMCs. The receptors originated from a woman aged 18-35 years in good health.

At least ten counts were recorded for this clonotype. This chain connects TRBV6-5 to TRBJ2-3, with D perhaps TRBD2 (5 bases). CDR3 size: 17 residues. The germline gives CDR1 MNHEY, CDR2 SVGAGI. V lost 0 bases to trimming and J lost 2 bases, with 15 bases between them. The chain's CDR3 is CASSYSSWTGTTDTQYF. For the CDR3, the DNA is TGTGCCAGCAGTTACTCGTCGTGGACGGGAACCACAGATACGCAGTATTTT.

V and J are TRBV6-1 and TRBJ1-4, with D unclear. Germline CDR1 and CDR2: MNHNS and SASEGT. This CDR3 has 14 amino acids. V lost 6 bases to trimming and J lost 3 bases, with 11 bases between them. CDR3 region: CASRRSLANEKLFF. For the CDR3, the DNA is TGTGCCAGCAGAAGGAGTTTAGCTAATGAAAAACTGTTTTTT.

V and J are TRBV15 and TRBJ2-5; a possible D gene is TRBD1 (6 bases). CDR3 length: 16 amino acids. Trimming shortened V by 1 base and J by 5 bases, and 17 bases separated the two germline ends. CDR1 is LNHNV and CDR2 is YYDKDF in the germline V gene (reference sequence). The CDR3 coding sequence is TGTGCCACCAGCAGAGGTCCGGACAGCACCAGGGAGACCCAGTACTTC. This gives the protein CATSRGPDSTRETQYF.

This rearrangement joins TRBV6-2 or TRBV6-3 to TRBJ1-5; D gene uncertain. The CDR3 is 12 amino acids. The V gene's germline CDR1 is MNHEY and CDR2 SVGEGT. V gave up 1 base and J gave up 5 bases, with 3 bases separating them. As DNA, the CDR3 is TGTGCCAGCAGTTACTTTGATCAGCCCCAGCATTTT. Its translation is CASSYFDQPQHF.

The chain employs TRBV5-8 and TRBJ2-1; no clear D. This CDR3 comprises 14 residues. V was pared by 4 bases and J by 3 bases, with 11 bases between. The germline CDR1 and CDR2 sequences are SGHTS and YDEGEE. The CDR3 loop reads CASSTRASYNEQFF. CDR3 in DNA: TGTGCCAGCAGCACCCGAGCGAGCTACAATGAGCAGTTCTTC.

In its sample, this clonotype was seen many times. V usage is TRBV7-2 and J usage is TRBJ1-6; TRBD1 agrees at 7 bases. This CDR3 has 16 residues. The V gene's germline CDR1 is SGHTA and CDR2 FQGNSA. V lost 1 base and J lost 5; bases outside the gene matches: 5. The CDR3, as DNA: TGTGCCAGCAGCTTAGGAGGGGGCATTCATAATTCACCCCTCCACTTT. Translating it yields CASSLGGGIHNSPLHF.

This chain joins TRBV28 and TRBJ1-3; a possible D gene is TRBD1 (6 bases). Germline V gene data show CDR1 as MDHEN and CDR2 as SYDVKM. Trimming removed 5 bases from V and 6 bases from J, with 14 bases in between. The CDR3 spans 14 residues. The CDR3 region is CASSTTGFENTIYF. CDR3 bases: TGTGCCAGCAGTACAACAGGGTTCGAAAACACCATATATTTT.

This clonotype showed up many times. This chain links TRBV7-9 with TRBJ2-7, with TRBD2 matching 8 bases. The V segment lost 5 bases and the J segment 4 bases; nucleotides outside the gene matches: 10. CDR3 length: 15 amino acids. The germline V gene has CDR1 SEHNR and CDR2 FQNEAQ (reference sequence). The CDR3 reads CASSLLAGNVYEQYF. CDR3 DNA sequence: TGTGCCAGCAGCCTCTTAGCGGGGAACGTGTACGAGCAGTACTTC.

This clonotype occurred many times. The chain has TRBV7-3 and TRBJ2-3, with D unclear. This CDR3 is 14 amino acids long. Germline-derived CDR1 and CDR2 are SGHTA and FQGTGA. Trimming shortened V by 4 bases and J by 0 bases, and 8 bases separated the two germline ends. The CDR3 DNA is TGTGCCAGCAGCTCCCTTGGGAGCACAGATACGCAGTATTTT. Translating it yields CASSSLGSTDTQYF.

This clonotype was counted only a few times. The rearrangement uses TRBV12-3 or TRBV12-4 and TRBJ2-4, with D maybe TRBD1 (6 bases). CDR3 length: 15 amino acids. V shed 5 bases and J shed 8 bases, with 19 bases lying between them. CDR3 DNA: TGTGCCAGCAGTAGAACCACAGGGATGGGTGACATTCAGTACTTC. Residues: CASSRTTGMGDIQYF.

This rearrangement joins TRBV24-1 to TRBJ1-1; D not resolved. This CDR3 contains 12 residues. Germline CDR1 and CDR2: KGHDR and SFDVKD. The V end lost 3 bases, the J end lost 8 bases, and 9 bases lay between the germline ends. The CDR3 is CATSDPGREAFF. The DNA of the CDR3 is TGTGCCACCAGTGATCCGGGTAGGGAAGCTTTCTTT.

In this sample, this clonotype turned up a few times. CDR3 loop: CASSEVRGTGELFF. The CDR3 DNA reads as TGTGCCAGCAGTGAAGTCCGGGGAACCGGGGAGCTGTTTTTT. The chain is built from TRBV2 and TRBJ2-2; D perhaps matches TRBD2 (5 bases). Trimming took off 1 base at V and 5 bases at J, with 8 bases between the two ends. CDR1 SNHLY and CDR2 FYNNEI come from the germline V gene. The CDR3 length is 14 residues.

This clonotype was observed a handful of times. The genes are TRBV29-1 and TRBJ2-1, with D hard to call. V was clipped by 5 bases and J by 4 bases, with 9 bases between them. This CDR3 region has 12 residues. The V gene's germline CDR1 is SQVTM and CDR2 ANQGSEA. The CDR3 DNA sequence: TGCAGCGTTCGTCCCGCTTACAATGAGCAGTTCTTC. Amino acids: CSVRPAYNEQFF.

The rearrangement joins TRBV6-1 to TRBJ2-1; D tentatively fits TRBD1 or TRBD2 (5 bases each). Deletions cut 6 bases from V and 6 bases from J, with 15 bases between. This CDR3 is built from 14 residues. Germline assignment: CDR1 MNHNS and CDR2 SASEGT. The CDR3 sequence: CASRTGRPPNEQFF. In nucleotides, the CDR3 is TGTGCCAGCAGGACGGGACGGCCCCCCAATGAGCAGTTCTTC.

This clonotype was seen only a few times. The V and J genes are TRBV9 and TRBJ2-5, with D tentatively TRBD2 (6 bases). Trimming took 4 bases from V and 5 from J, leaving 15 bases between them. Germline V lookup: CDR1 SGDLS, CDR2 YYNGEE. This CDR3 is 14 amino acids long. This CDR3 reads CASSPSGGTETQYF. Here the CDR3 DNA reads TGTGCCAGCAGCCCCAGTGGGGGGACGGAGACCCAGTACTTC.

This clonotype showed up many times. V is TRBV12-3 or TRBV12-4 and J is TRBJ2-3, with 10 bases lining up with TRBD1. This CDR3 region has 14 residues. V dropped 5 bases and J dropped 6; count of bases not matched to a gene: 5. This CDR3 is CASSPGQGRDTQYF. As DNA, the CDR3 is TGTGCCAGCAGTCCGGGACAGGGGCGGGATACGCAGTATTTT.

The chain recombines TRBV12-3 or TRBV12-4 with TRBJ2-7, with 10 bases lining up with TRBD1. V lost 7 bases and J lost 5; bases outside the gene matches: 20. The CDR3 extends over 18 amino acids. Here the CDR3 DNA reads TGTGCCAGCACCAGTTTCCCTCCGCCGGGACAGGGGAGCAACGAGCAGTACTTC. This gives the protein CASTSFPPPGQGSNEQYF.

Here the CDR3 DNA reads TGTGCCACCAGCAGACCTGATCAGGGTGATGGGGCCAACGTCCTGACTTTC. Its protein is CATSRPDQGDGANVLTF. The V gene is TRBV15, the J gene TRBJ2-6; the D gene is possibly TRBD1 (5 bases). This CDR3 has 17 residues. CDR1 LNHNV and CDR2 YYDKDF come from the germline V gene (reference sequence). V lost 2 bases and J lost 3, with 14 bases in between.

This clonotype was observed a handful of times. The CDR3 DNA is TGTGCCATCAGAAACACAAGAGGGGACACCGGGGAGCTGTTTTTT. This sequence encodes CAIRNTRGDTGELFF. The J gene is TRBJ2-2, the V gene TRBV10-3; D tentatively reads TRBD1 or TRBD2 (5 bases each). Germline loops: CDR1 ENHRY, CDR2 SYGVKD. This CDR3 is 15 amino acids long. V lost 6 bases and J 3 bases, leaving 14 bases between the germline ends.

In DNA form, the CDR3 reads TGTGCCAGCAGCCAAGAGATCCGGGAGAACACCATATATTTT. It translates to CASSQEIRENTIYF. V gene TRBV4-2 combines with J gene TRBJ1-3; D remains unclear. CDR1 is LGHNA, CDR2 YNFKEQ, per germline. Trimming cost V 0 bases and J 7 bases, with 10 bases left between them. This CDR3 spans 14 amino acids.

This clonotype has just a few counts. The chain joins TRBV7-3 to TRBJ2-1, with 8 bases fitting TRBD2. The CDR3 sequence is 15 residues long. The V gene's germline CDR1 is SGHTA and CDR2 FQGTGA. V dropped 1 base and J dropped 2; count of bases not matched to a gene: 1. The CDR3 loop is CASSLIGGAYNEQFF. For the CDR3, the DNA is TGTGCCAGCAGCTTAATCGGGGGGGCCTACAATGAGCAGTTCTTC. Drawing the rest from reference TRBV7-3 and TRBJ2-1, the complete variable domain is GAGVSQTPSNKVTEKGKYVELRCDPISGHTALYWYRQSLGQGPEFLIYFQGTGAADDSGLPNDRFFAVRPEGSVSTLKIQRTERGDSAVYLCASSLIGGAYNEQFFGPGTRLTVL.

This clonotype was detected ten times or more. This chain joins TRBV12-3 or TRBV12-4 and TRBJ1-6, with D uncertain. V lost 5 bases and J lost 7, with 6 bases in between. The CDR3 has 12 residues. CDR3 residues: CASSRANSPLHF. The CDR3 nucleotides are TGTGCCAGCAGTCGGGCGAATTCACCCCTCCACTTT.

This clonotype was detected ten times or more. The rearrangement links TRBV4-3 to TRBJ2-1, with D maybe TRBD2 (6 bases). Germline V lookup: CDR1 LGHNA, CDR2 YSLEER. The CDR3 consists of 15 residues. Trimming shortened V by 1 base and J by 6 bases, and 13 bases separated the two germline ends. The CDR3, as DNA: TGCGCCAGCAGCCAAGCGGGAGAGGGATCCAATGAGCAGTTCTTC. Protein: CASSQAGEGSNEQFF.

This chain connects TRBV29-1 to TRBJ1-2; no firm D call. The CDR3 runs to 12 residues. The V and J ends lost 7 bases and 3 bases respectively, with 12 bases between them. The germline V gene encodes CDR1 SQVTM and CDR2 ANQGSEA. The DNA of the CDR3 is TGCAGCGCTCTAAGGCAGGACTATGGCTACACCTTC. Translated, it gives CSALRQDYGYTF.

The sample holds a few counts of this clonotype. This chain's CDR3 is CASSDVTGGGTDTQYF. CDR3 DNA: TGTGCCAGCAGTGATGTGACAGGGGGTGGCACAGATACGCAGTATTTT. The chain is built from TRBV25-1 and TRBJ2-3; 9 positions agree with TRBD1. Germline V gene sequence: CDR1 MGHDK, CDR2 SYGVNS. The CDR3 contains 16 residues. V lost 3 bases to trimming and J lost 1 base; unmatched junction nucleotides: 5. The variable domain in full, completed from reference TRBV25-1 and TRBJ2-3, reads EADIYQTPRYLVIGTGKKITLECSQTMGHDKMYWYQQDPGMELHLIHYSYGVNSTEKGDLSSESTVSRIRTEHFPLTLESARPSHTSQYLCASSDVTGGGTDTQYFGPGTRLTVL.

V and J are TRBV10-2 and TRBJ2-3, with a tentative D call TRBD1 (6 bases). This CDR3 has 12 residues. Deletions cut 10 bases from V and 6 bases from J, with 14 bases between. The germline V gene encodes CDR1 WSHSY and CDR2 SAAADI. The CDR3 coding sequence is TGCGCCATCAGGGGCCGACATGATACGCAGTATTTT. Amino acids: CAIRGRHDTQYF.

This rearrangement joins TRBV6-5 to TRBJ2-3; D is perhaps TRBD1 (5 bases). CDR1 is MNHEY and CDR2 is SVGAGI in the germline V gene. The CDR3 covers 12 residues. V was shortened by 6 bases and J by 6 bases, with 10 bases between the two germline ends. CDR3 sequence: CASSLGHDTQYF. DNA of the CDR3: TGTGCCAGCAGCCTCGGACACGATACGCAGTATTTT.